This is a list of T cell receptor beta chains from one sample in a study of cytomegalovirus exposure and HLA in healthy donors. Profiled with immunoSEQ multiplex PCR; TCRdb holds only in-frame clones, not every one. The sample records roughly 230,000 clones, roughly 78% being singletons. What was sequenced was PBMCs. These receptor sequences come from a boy between 10 and 17 years old in good health and CMV-seronegative. CDR3s include the opening cysteine and the closing phenylalanine or tryptophan. D genes are given only for firm matches. Clone size, where shown, is once, few, many, or a class for clones that have expanded.

V gene: TRBV7-9; J gene: TRBJ2-3; CDR3 length: 17; clone size: few; D gene: TRBD2; CDR3 protein: CASSPWGLAGITDTQYF; CDR3 DNA: TGTGCCAGCAGCCCCTGGGGGCTAGCGGGCATCACAGATACGCAGTATTTT
V gene: TRBV4-2; J gene: TRBJ2-1; CDR3 length: 15; clone size: -; D gene: -; CDR3 protein: CASSQDPLLRREQFF; CDR3 DNA: TGTGCCAGCAGCCAAGATCCTCTCCTAAGGAGAGAGCAGTTCTTC
V gene: TRBV5-4; J gene: TRBJ2-1; CDR3 length: 14; clone size: -; D gene: TRBD2; CDR3 protein: CASSRGLAGVEGFF; CDR3 DNA: TGTGCCAGCAGCCGCGGACTAGCGGGAGTGGAGGGGTTCTTC
V gene: TRBV5-6; J gene: TRBJ2-3; CDR3 length: 11; clone size: -; D gene: -; CDR3 protein: CASSLLSTQYF; CDR3 DNA: TGTGCCAGCAGCCTGCTTAGTACGCAGTATTTT
V gene: TRBV7-8; J gene: TRBJ1-4; CDR3 length: 17; clone size: -; D gene: -; CDR3 protein: CASSLFWEVATNEKLFF; CDR3 DNA: TGTGCCAGCAGCTTATTTTGGGAAGTAGCGACTAATGAAAAACTGTTTTTT
V gene: TRBV27; J gene: TRBJ2-7; CDR3 length: 15; clone size: -; D gene: -; CDR3 protein: CASSLSGGGAYEQYF; CDR3 DNA: TGTGCCAGCAGTTTATCCGGCGGGGGCGCCTACGAGCAGTACTTC
V gene: TRBV27; J gene: TRBJ2-1; CDR3 length: 13; clone size: -; D gene: -; CDR3 protein: CASSDAGGLFRIF; CDR3 DNA: TGTGCCAGCAGCGACGCCGGGGGGCTTTTTCGAATCTTC
V gene: TRBV5-1; J gene: TRBJ1-5; CDR3 length: 15; clone size: -; D gene: -; CDR3 protein: CASSLFGGENQPQHF; CDR3 DNA: TGCGCCAGCAGCTTGTTCGGCGGAGAAAATCAGCCCCAGCATTTT
V gene: TRBV5-4; J gene: TRBJ2-3; CDR3 length: 14; clone size: few; D gene: -; CDR3 protein: CASSNPWGADTQYF; CDR3 DNA: TGTGCCAGCAGCAACCCATGGGGGGCAGATACGCAGTATTTT
V gene: TRBV11-3; J gene: TRBJ2-3; CDR3 length: 18; clone size: -; D gene: TRBD1; CDR3 protein: CASSSKRTGGDRTDTQYF; CDR3 DNA: TGTGCCAGCAGCTCAAAACGGACAGGGGGGGATCGCACAGATACGCAGTATTTT
V gene: TRBV27; J gene: TRBJ2-3; CDR3 length: 16; clone size: -; D gene: TRBD2; CDR3 protein: CASSLNGLAATDTQYF; CDR3 DNA: TGTGCCAGCAGTTTAAATGGACTAGCCGCGACAGATACGCAGTATTTT
V gene: TRBV6-1; J gene: TRBJ1-3; CDR3 length: 15; clone size: -; D gene: -; CDR3 protein: CASSLDWDSGNTIYF; CDR3 DNA: TGTGCCAGCAGTCTGGACTGGGACTCTGGAAACACCATATATTTT
V gene: TRBV10-1; J gene: TRBJ2-2; CDR3 length: 15; clone size: -; D gene: TRBD2; CDR3 protein: CASSGTSAYTGELFF; CDR3 DNA: TGCGCCAGCAGTGGGACTAGCGCCTACACCGGGGAGCTGTTTTTT
V gene: TRBV9; J gene: TRBJ2-3; CDR3 length: 16; clone size: -; D gene: TRBD2; CDR3 protein: CASSAPGRGATDTQYF; CDR3 DNA: TGTGCCAGCAGCGCCCCGGGGCGGGGGGCGACAGATACGCAGTATTTT
V gene: TRBV7-2; J gene: TRBJ1-1; CDR3 length: 17; clone size: -; D gene: -; CDR3 protein: CASSPSSGSEGYTEAFF; CDR3 DNA: TGTGCCAGCAGCCCCAGCAGCGGTAGTGAAGGGTACACTGAAGCTTTCTTT
V gene: TRBV29-1; J gene: TRBJ1-1; CDR3 length: 14; clone size: -; D gene: TRBD1; CDR3 protein: CSVSPRQGNTEAFF; CDR3 DNA: TGCAGCGTTTCCCCTAGACAGGGTAACACTGAAGCTTTCTTT
V gene: TRBV29-1; J gene: TRBJ1-1; CDR3 length: 11; clone size: -; D gene: -; CDR3 protein: CSGELYTEAFF; CDR3 DNA: TGCAGCGGGGAGCTCTACACTGAAGCTTTCTTT
V gene: TRBV6-1; J gene: TRBJ2-7; CDR3 length: 17; clone size: -; D gene: TRBD2; CDR3 protein: CASSEAAAWTSSYEQYF; CDR3 DNA: TGTGCCAGCAGTGAAGCGGCTGCTTGGACTAGTTCCTACGAGCAGTACTTC
V gene: TRBV5-5; J gene: TRBJ1-5; CDR3 length: 14; clone size: -; D gene: TRBD1; CDR3 protein: CASKSGTGNQPQHF; CDR3 DNA: TGTGCCAGCAAATCCGGGACAGGGAATCAGCCCCAGCATTTT
V gene: TRBV4-1; J gene: TRBJ1-2; CDR3 length: 13; clone size: few; D gene: -; CDR3 protein: CASSQRGSYGYTF; CDR3 DNA: TGCGCCAGCAGCCAACGGGGATCCTATGGCTACACCTTC
V gene: TRBV10-1; J gene: TRBJ1-1; CDR3 length: 14; clone size: -; D gene: -; CDR3 protein: CASSERRRNTEAFF; CDR3 DNA: TGCGCCAGCAGTGAACGGAGGAGGAACACTGAAGCTTTCTTT
V gene: TRBV1; J gene: TRBJ2-7; CDR3 length: 17; clone size: -; D gene: -; CDR3 protein: CTSSPGRGCSEIYEQYF; CDR3 DNA: TGCACCAGCAGCCCCGGCCGGGGGTGTAGCGAGATCTACGAGCAGTACTTC
V gene: TRBV6-1; J gene: TRBJ2-1; CDR3 length: 14; clone size: -; D gene: TRBD2; CDR3 protein: CAHQASGSYNEQFF; CDR3 DNA: TGTGCCCATCAGGCTAGCGGGAGTTACAATGAGCAGTTCTTC
V gene: TRBV5-1; J gene: TRBJ1-4; CDR3 length: 14; clone size: -; D gene: TRBD1; CDR3 protein: CASSRQGRNEKLFF; CDR3 DNA: TGCGCCAGCAGCCGACAGGGAAGAAATGAAAAACTGTTTTTT
V gene: TRBV6-1; J gene: TRBJ1-6; CDR3 length: 14; clone size: once; D gene: TRBD1; CDR3 protein: CASSDGTGDSPLHF; CDR3 DNA: TGTGCCAGCAGTGACGGGACAGGGGATTCACCCCTCCACTTT
V gene: TRBV7-3; J gene: TRBJ2-5; CDR3 length: 14; clone size: -; D gene: TRBD1; CDR3 protein: CASSSRDSAETQYF; CDR3 DNA: TGTGCCAGCAGCTCCCGGGACAGTGCCGAGACCCAGTACTTC
V gene: TRBV2; J gene: TRBJ2-1; CDR3 length: 17; clone size: -; D gene: TRBD2; CDR3 protein: CASSDPGLAGPQEEQFF; CDR3 DNA: TGTGCCAGCAGCGACCCGGGACTAGCGGGACCTCAAGAGGAGCAGTTCTTC
V gene: TRBV30; J gene: TRBJ1-6; CDR3 length: 15; clone size: -; D gene: TRBD1; CDR3 protein: CAWRQGKSYNSPLHF; CDR3 DNA: TGTGCCTGGCGACAGGGAAAGTCCTATAATTCACCCCTCCACTTT